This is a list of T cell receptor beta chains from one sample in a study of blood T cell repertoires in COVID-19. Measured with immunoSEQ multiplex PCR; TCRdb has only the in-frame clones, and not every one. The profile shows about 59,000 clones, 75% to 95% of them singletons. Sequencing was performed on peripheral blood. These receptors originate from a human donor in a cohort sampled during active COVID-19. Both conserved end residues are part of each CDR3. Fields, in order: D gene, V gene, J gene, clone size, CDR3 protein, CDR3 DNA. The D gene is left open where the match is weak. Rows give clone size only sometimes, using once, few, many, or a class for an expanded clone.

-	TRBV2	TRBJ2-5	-	CASSETGQETQYF	TGTGCCAGCAGTGAAACAGGGCAAGAGACCCAGTACTTC
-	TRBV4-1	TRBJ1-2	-	CASSHEQGNGYTF	TGCGCCAGCAGCCATGAACAGGGAAATGGCTACACCTTC
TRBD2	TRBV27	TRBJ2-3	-	CASSLGVAGDGTDTQYF	TGTGCCAGCAGTCTAGGGGTAGCGGGAGACGGTACAGATACGCAGTATTTT
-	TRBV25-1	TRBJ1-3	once	CASSEARVSSGNTIYF	TGTGCCAGCAGTGAAGCGAGGGTGAGCTCTGGAAACACCATATATTTT
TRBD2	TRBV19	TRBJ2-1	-	CASSIRLAGAQSYNEQFF	TGTGCCAGTAGTATACGGCTAGCGGGAGCCCAATCCTACAATGAGCAGTTCTTC
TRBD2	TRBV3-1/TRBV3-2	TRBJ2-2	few	CASSHSGRVGELFF	TGTGCCAGCAGTCATAGCGGGAGAGTCGGGGAGCTGTTTTTT
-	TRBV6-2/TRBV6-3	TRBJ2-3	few	CASSRGLGGGYDTQYF	TGTGCCAGCAGCCGCGGACTAGGGGGGGGATATGATACGCAGTATTTT
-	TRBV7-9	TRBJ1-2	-	CASSPSLTANYGYTF	TGTGCCAGCAGCCCCTCCTTAACAGCTAACTATGGCTACACCTTC
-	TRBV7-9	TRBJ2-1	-	CASSSDYYEQFF	TGTGCCAGCAGCTCGGACTACTATGAGCAGTTCTTC
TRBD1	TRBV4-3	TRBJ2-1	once	CASSQGQGVMLNEQFF	TGCGCCAGCAGCCAGGGTCAGGGGGTTATGCTCAATGAGCAGTTCTTC
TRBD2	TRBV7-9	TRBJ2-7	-	CASSGSGSSYEQYF	TGTGCCAGCAGCGGAAGCGGGAGCTCCTACGAGCAGTACTTC
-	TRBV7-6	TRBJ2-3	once	CASGGVTDTQYF	TGTGCCAGCGGAGGGGTTACAGATACGCAGTATTTT
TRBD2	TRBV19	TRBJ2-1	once	CASSRTSGGPYNEQFF	TGTGCCAGTAGTAGGACTAGCGGGGGGCCCTACAATGAGCAGTTCTTC
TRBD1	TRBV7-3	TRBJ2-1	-	CASSSDRGSYNEQFF	TGTGCCAGCAGCTCGGACAGGGGCTCCTACAATGAGCAGTTCTTC
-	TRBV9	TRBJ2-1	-	CASSVSGSSYNEQFF	TGTGCCAGCAGCGTCAGCGGCAGCTCCTACAATGAGCAGTTCTTC
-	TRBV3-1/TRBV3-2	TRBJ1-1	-	CASSLATANTEAFF	TGTGCCAGCAGCCTCGCGACAGCGAACACTGAAGCTTTCTTT
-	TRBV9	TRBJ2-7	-	CASSPSGMASYEQYF	TGTGCCAGCAGCCCTTCTGGCATGGCCTCCTACGAGCAGTACTTC
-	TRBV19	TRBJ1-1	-	CASSSGGTEAFF	TGTGCCAGTAGTTCCGGGGGTACTGAAGCTTTCTTT
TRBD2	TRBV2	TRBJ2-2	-	CASSGLAGVNTGELFF	TGTGCCAGCAGTGGCCTAGCGGGAGTCAACACCGGGGAGCTGTTTTTT
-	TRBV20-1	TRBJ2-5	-	CSATLSETQYF	TGCAGTGCAACCCTTAGCGAGACCCAGTACTTC
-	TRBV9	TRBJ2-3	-	CASSVGGSSDTQYF	TGTGCCAGCAGCGTAGGCGGCAGTTCGGATACGCAGTATTTT
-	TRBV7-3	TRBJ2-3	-	CASSNGVSGTDTQYF	TGTGCCAGCAGCAACGGGGTGTCTGGCACAGATACGCAGTATTTT
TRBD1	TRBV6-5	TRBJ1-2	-	CASSTGGAKNGYTF	TGTGCCAGCAGTACAGGGGGCGCCAAGAATGGCTACACCTTC
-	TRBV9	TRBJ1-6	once	CASSTGDGYNSPLHF	TGTGCCAGCAGCACGGGGGACGGCTATAATTCACCCCTCCACTTT
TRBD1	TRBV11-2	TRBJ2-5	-	CASSRDRTQETQYF	TGTGCCAGCAGCCGGGACAGGACGCAAGAGACCCAGTACTTC
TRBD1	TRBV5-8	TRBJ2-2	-	CASRSYRGQHTGELFF	TGTGCCAGCAGATCATACAGGGGGCAGCACACCGGGGAGCTGTTTTTT
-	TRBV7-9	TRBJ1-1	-	CASSLMQQGQAFF	TGTGCCAGCAGCCTTATGCAACAGGGACAAGCTTTCTTT
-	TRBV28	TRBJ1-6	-	CASAIAWGVYSPLHF	TGTGCCAGCGCGATCGCGTGGGGGGTTTATTCACCCCTCCACTTT
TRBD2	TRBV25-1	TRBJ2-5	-	CASLGLGATQYF	TGTGCCAGCTTGGGACTAGGTGCGACCCAGTACTTC
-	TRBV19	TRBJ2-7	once	CASSPLYSSTSYEQYF	TGTGCCAGTAGTCCCCTATATTCCTCCACCTCCTACGAGCAGTACTTC
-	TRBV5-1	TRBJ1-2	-	CASSLDGANYGYTF	TGCGCCAGCAGCTTGGACGGAGCTAACTATGGCTACACCTTC
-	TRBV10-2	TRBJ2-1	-	CASSDQGRLGEQFF	TGCGCCAGCAGTGATCAGGGCCGACTGGGTGAGCAGTTCTTC
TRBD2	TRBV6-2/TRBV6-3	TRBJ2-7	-	CASSYGRGAHYEQYF	TGTGCCAGCAGTTACGGGCGGGGGGCCCACTACGAGCAGTACTTC
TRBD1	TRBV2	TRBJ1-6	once	CASSEEQGARSPLHF	TGTGCCAGCAGTGAAGAGCAGGGGGCAAGGTCACCCCTCCACTTT
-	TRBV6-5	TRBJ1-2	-	CASSYSKEGMSGYTF	TGTGCCAGCAGTTACTCGAAGGAGGGTATGAGTGGCTACACCTTC
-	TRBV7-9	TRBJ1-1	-	CASSFLGQANTEAFF	TGTGCCAGCAGCTTCCTGGGGCAGGCGAACACTGAAGCTTTCTTT
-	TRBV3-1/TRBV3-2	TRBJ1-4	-	CASSQGGPPGEKLFF	TGTGCCAGCAGCCAAGGAGGGCCCCCGGGGGAAAAACTGTTTTTT
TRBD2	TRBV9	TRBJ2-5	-	CASSGAGEETQYF	TGTGCCAGCAGCGGAGCGGGAGAAGAGACCCAGTACTTC
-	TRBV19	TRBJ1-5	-	CASHRGIPYSNQPQHF	TGTGCCAGTCATAGAGGGATACCATATAGCAATCAGCCCCAGCATTTT
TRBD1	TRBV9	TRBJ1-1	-	CASSVTGQGRTEAFF	TGTGCCAGCAGCGTAACCGGACAGGGGAGAACTGAAGCTTTCTTT
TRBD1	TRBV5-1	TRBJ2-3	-	CASSSLRQGPTMDTDTQYF	TGCGCCAGCAGCTCACTACGACAGGGTCCTACTATGGACACAGATACGCAGTATTTT
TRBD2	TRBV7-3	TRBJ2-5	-	CASSWTSGSETQYF	TGTGCCAGCAGCTGGACTAGCGGGAGTGAGACCCAGTACTTC
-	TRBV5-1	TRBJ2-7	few	CASSLATSSSYEQYF	TGCGCCAGCAGCTTGGCAACTTCGAGCTCCTACGAGCAGTACTTC
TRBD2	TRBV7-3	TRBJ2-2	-	CASSSTSRSNTGELFF	TGTGCCAGCAGCTCGACTAGCCGGTCGAACACCGGGGAGCTGTTTTTT
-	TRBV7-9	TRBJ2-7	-	CASSYRQHYEQYF	TGTGCCAGCAGCTATCGACAGCACTACGAGCAGTACTTC
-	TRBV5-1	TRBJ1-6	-	CASSLERPSNSPLHF	TGCGCCAGCAGCTTGGAGCGGCCTTCTAATTCACCCCTCCACTTT
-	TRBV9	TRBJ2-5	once	CASTLGGYGETQYF	TGTGCCAGCACCTTAGGAGGTTATGGAGAGACCCAGTACTTC
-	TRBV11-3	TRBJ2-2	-	CASSLGNYYTGELFF	TGTGCCAGCAGCTTAGGGAACTATTACACCGGGGAGCTGTTTTTT
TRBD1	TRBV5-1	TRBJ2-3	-	CASSGRDSSTDTQYF	TGCGCCAGCAGCGGCCGGGACAGCAGCACAGATACGCAGTATTTT
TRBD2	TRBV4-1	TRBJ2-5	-	CASSPDVAGRGQETQYF	TGCGCCAGCAGCCCTGATGTAGCGGGGAGAGGACAAGAGACCCAGTACTTC
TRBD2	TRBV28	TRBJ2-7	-	CASSREGLAGNSYEQYF	TGTGCCAGCAGCAGAGAAGGACTAGCGGGGAACTCCTACGAGCAGTACTTC
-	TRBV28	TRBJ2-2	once	CAIHEEGNTGELFF	TGTGCCATCCACGAGGAGGGCAACACCGGGGAGCTGTTTTTT
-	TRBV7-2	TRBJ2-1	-	CASTLGFRTGDEQFF	TGTGCCAGCACCCTAGGGTTCAGGACTGGGGATGAGCAGTTCTTC
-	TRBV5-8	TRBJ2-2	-	CASGTFDTGELFF	TGTGCCAGCGGGACTTTCGATACCGGGGAGCTGTTTTTT
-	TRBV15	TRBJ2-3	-	CATSRDVLATDTQYF	TGTGCCACCAGCAGAGATGTACTAGCTACAGATACGCAGTATTTT